Included here is one T cell receptor beta chain sequence, with context. In the source study's methods: Reference gene primer amplification gave nucleated cell count estimates. Some clones are missing from TCRdb's copy, which holds only in-frame ones; the method was immunoSEQ multiplex PCR. That table gives V, J and clone size, and the DNA gave D and trimming. The sample lists about 130,000 clones, about 86% seen once, with about 3.8% in the top ten. The sample is drawn from a study of blood T cell repertoires in COVID-19. Across the study: Donors in the United States, Italy and Spain gave samples during acute or convalescent COVID-19. T cells, B-cell-depleted T cells, or PBMCs supplied cDNA or gDNA.

The CDR3 runs 16 residues. What was sequenced was peripheral blood. The receptor comes from a woman in her forties or fifties with acute or convalescent COVID-19. The J gene is TRBJ1-5, the V gene TRBV21-1; TRBD1, the table's D call, was not compared with the DNA. TRBV21-1 is a pseudogene locus. The CDR3 loop is CASTYPASREDQPQHF. For the CDR3, the DNA is TGTGCCAGCACCTACCCGGCCAGCAGGGAAGACCAGCCCCAGCATTTT.